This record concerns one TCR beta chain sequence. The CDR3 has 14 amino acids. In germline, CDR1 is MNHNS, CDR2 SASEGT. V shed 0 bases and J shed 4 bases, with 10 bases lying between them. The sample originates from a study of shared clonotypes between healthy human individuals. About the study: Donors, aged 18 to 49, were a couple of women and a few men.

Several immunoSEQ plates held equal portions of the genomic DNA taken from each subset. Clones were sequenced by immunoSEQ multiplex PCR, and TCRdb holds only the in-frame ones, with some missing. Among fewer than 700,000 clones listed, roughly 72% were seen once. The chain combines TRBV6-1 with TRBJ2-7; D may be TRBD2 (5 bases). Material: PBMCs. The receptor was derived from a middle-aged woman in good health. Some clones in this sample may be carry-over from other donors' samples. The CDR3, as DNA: TGTGCCAGCAGTGAAGCCCTGCTAGCTTACGAGCAGTACTTC. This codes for CASSEALLAYEQYF.